The text below deals with one TCR beta chain. The V gene lost 4 bases and the J gene lost 1 base, with 6 bases spanning the gap. Germline assignment: CDR1 SNHLY and CDR2 FYNNEI. The CDR3 covers 13 residues. The sample is drawn from a study of beta chain features in type 1 diabetes. Expressed TCRB transcripts were sequenced after all isolated RNA was converted to cDNA. TCRdb keeps only in-frame clones here, not all; method: immunoSEQ multiplex PCR. The table has tens of thousands of clones, roughly three quarters seen once. This clonotype was obtained from a woman aged 35 to 49 in good health. The sample was Tregs from blood. The gene calls are TRBV2 and TRBJ2-3, with unresolved D. CDR3 sequence reads: CASSARGTDTQYF. Here the CDR3 DNA reads TGTGCCAGCAGTGCACGGGGCACAGATACGCAGTATTTT.